The 7 T cell receptor beta chains below come from one sample, sequenced in a study of T cells in Graves' hyperthyroidism and ophthalmopathy. There were TCR beta CDR3 regions amplified from RNA transcripts. The HTBI primer set was used in a first-round RT-PCR of the TCR CDR3. TCRdb independently ran MiXCR on the multiplex PCR reads; one entry per CDR3 protein. The table shows roughly 330,000 distinct CDR3 sequences, with about 15% occurring only once. The sample consisted of blood. These receptor sequences come from a young man with Graves' hyperthyroidism.

This clonotype appeared many times. V is TRBV24-1 and J is TRBJ2-3, with a tentative D call TRBD2 (5 bases). Looked up from germline, CDR1 is KGHDR and CDR2 is SFDVKD. The CDR3 spans 17 residues. V lost 4 bases to trimming and J lost 5 bases, with 21 bases between them. CDR3 in amino acids: CATSDPDSPPSGDTQYF. CDR3 sequence (DNA): TGTGCCACCAGTGACCCGGACTCACCCCCGTCGGGAGATACGCAGTATTTT.

The table lists this clonotype with many counts. The rearrangement joins TRBV7-8 to TRBJ2-7, with D unresolved. CDR1 SGHVS and CDR2 FQNEAQ come from the germline V gene. This CDR3 has 14 amino acids. V gave up 0 bases and J gave up 3 bases, with 9 bases separating them. The CDR3 region has the DNA TGTGCCAGCAGCTTAGCGTGGGTCGGCTACGAGCAGTACTTC. Translating it yields CASSLAWVGYEQYF.

This clonotype came up many times. V gene TRBV12-3 or TRBV12-4 combines with J gene TRBJ2-7, with 10 positions matching TRBD2. After removal of 6 bases from V and 7 bases from J, the junction contained 12 bases not matched to a gene. The CDR3 loop spans 15 amino acids. As DNA, the CDR3 is TGTGCCAGCAGCCCTAGCGGGAGTAGGACGGATGAGCAGTACTTC. Residues: CASSPSGSRTDEQYF.

The chain couples TRBV24-1 to TRBJ1-2; maybe TRBD1 (5 bases). CDR3 length: 14 amino acids. Deletions cut 0 bases from V and 5 bases from J, with 9 bases between. Germline V gene sequence: CDR1 KGHDR, CDR2 SFDVKD. The DNA for the CDR3 is TGTGCCACCAGTGATTTGGGACAAGCTTATGGCTACACCTTC. Translated, it gives CATSDLGQAYGYTF.

This clonotype occurred many times. This chain's CDR3 is CASKGGLVQPQHF. DNA of the CDR3: TGTGCCAGCAAGGGGGGACTGGTTCAGCCCCAGCATTTT. This sequence joins TRBV28 and TRBJ1-5; TRBD1 might be the D (6 bases). Germline CDR1 is MDHEN and CDR2 is SYDVKM. Trimming took off 7 bases at V and 6 bases at J, with 13 bases between the two ends. This CDR3 comprises 13 residues.

The chain links TRBV7-9 to TRBJ2-7; 7 bases fit TRBD1. CDR3 size: 14 residues. Losses at the gene ends were 3 bases for V and 2 bases for J; bases not matched to a gene: 4. Germline values: CDR1 SEHNR, CDR2 FQNEAQ (reference sequence). The CDR3 loop is CASSFPGQPYEQYF. For the CDR3, the DNA is TGTGCCAGCAGCTTTCCGGGACAGCCCTACGAGCAGTACTTC.

This clonotype was seen ten or more times. CDR3 in amino acids: CASRGLAGGPGGEQFF. CDR3 nucleotide sequence: TGTGCCAGCAGGGGACTAGCGGGAGGGCCGGGGGGTGAGCAGTTCTTC. The V call is TRBV12-3 or TRBV12-4, the J call TRBJ2-1, with 16 positions matching TRBD2. The V segment lost 6 bases and the J segment 9 bases; nucleotides outside the gene matches: 8. The length of the CDR3 is 16 residues.